This T cell receptor (beta chain) originates from a study of regulatory and conventional T cells in RAG deficiency. Findings and limits, study-wide: Patient subsets had shorter CDR3s; Omenn Treg-Tconv overlap exceeded 85%.

The sorted conventional CD4+ T cells were CD25-low and CD127-high, with genomic DNA sequenced. Germline V gene lookup returns CDR1 SGHRS and CDR2 YFSETQ. Losses at the gene ends were 5 bases for V and 1 base for J; bases not matched to a gene: 3. The CDR3 spans 15 residues. Assay used: immunoSEQ multiplex PCR; TCRdb lists only in-frame clones, some missing. The table has about 46,000 clones, more than 80% seen once. On this clone itself: Its antigen remains unknown.

The same sample was also studied in work on regulatory T cells. As reported in that work: Amplification used 52 TRBV primers and 13 TRBJ primers. Skewed V and J usage and few unique V-J pairs marked patient repertoires, most in Tregs.

The sample taken for sequencing was CD4+ effector T cells sorted from blood. This receptor was identified in a human donor in good health. The chain combines TRBV5-1 with TRBJ2-1; 10 bases are shared with TRBD2. This CDR3 is CASSQLAGSYNEQFF. CDR3 in DNA: TGCGCCAGCAGTCAACTAGCGGGATCCTACAATGAGCAGTTCTTC.